Below, one T cell receptor beta chain is given with its context. The entry originates in a study of blood T cell repertoires in COVID-19. Overall study: In each case, the material was cDNA or gDNA derived from T cells, B-cell-depleted T cells, or PBMCs.

Germline CDR1 reads LNHDA; CDR2 reads SQIVND (reference sequence). V lost 4 bases, J lost 5 bases, and 10 bases stayed unmatched. This CDR3 is built from 15 residues. As originally analysed: Reference gene primers were amplified, and this amplification served to estimate nucleated cell counts. Measured with immunoSEQ multiplex PCR; TCRdb has only the in-frame clones, and not every one. The D gene and trimming were derived from the DNA, and the V and J assignments and clone size from that table. The sample consists of 200,000 to 300,000 clones, about 88% of them appearing once. Material: peripheral blood. The clonotype comes from a woman in her sixties or seventies with active or convalescent COVID-19. V is TRBV19 and J is TRBJ1-1; TRBD1 agrees at 7 bases. CDR3 DNA: TGTGCCAGTAGTACACAACAGGGGTGGGGGACTGAAGCTTTCTTT. Its translation is CASSTQQGWGTEAFF.